The 21 T cell receptor beta chains reported below all come from one sample, sequenced in a study of siplizumab effects on memory and regulatory T cells. Libraries were prepared by immunoSEQ multiplex PCR; TCRdb keeps only in-frame clonotypes and omits some of them. The data show tens of thousands of clones, over 95% seen once. Sequencing input: naive CD4+ T cells sorted from blood. The source of these receptors is a human donor in good health.

V and J are TRBV20-1 and TRBJ1-1; D is undetermined. Germline CDR1 and CDR2: DFQATT and SNEGSKA (reference sequence). The germline V and J ends were trimmed by 1 base and 7 bases, with 7 bases remaining between them. This CDR3 comprises 11 residues. The CDR3 is CSARGGIEAFF. CDR3 bases: TGCAGTGCTAGAGGAGGCATTGAAGCTTTCTTT.

The gene calls are TRBV6-5 and TRBJ1-1; 9 bases are shared with TRBD1. Unmatched junction bases numbered 7, after V lost 4 bases and J lost 4 bases. The CDR3 runs to 15 residues. Germline assignment: CDR1 MNHEY and CDR2 SVGAGI. The CDR3 nucleotides read TGTGCCAGCAGTTTTAACAGGGGGCCTGGCACTGAAGCTTTCTTT. Translating gives CASSFNRGPGTEAFF.

This clone has only a few counts. CDR3 amino acids: CSVSGNTEAFF. The CDR3 DNA reads as TGCAGTGTGTCCGGGAACACTGAAGCTTTCTTT. The chain uses TRBV20-1 and TRBJ1-1; D gene unclear. The CDR3 loop spans 11 amino acids. Germline V gene sequence: CDR1 DFQATT, CDR2 SNEGSKA (reference sequence). Trimming pared 7 bases from V and 1 base from J, leaving 7 bases between.

The rearrangement uses TRBV6-1 and TRBJ1-4; 7 bases are shared with TRBD1. V was clipped by 7 bases and J by 4 bases; unmatched bases: 9. The CDR3 length is 15 residues. Germline CDR1 reads MNHNS; CDR2 reads SASEGT. CDR3 sequence reads: CASNSGQESNEKLFF. CDR3 DNA sequence: TGTGCCAGCAATTCAGGACAGGAAAGTAATGAAAAACTGTTTTTT.

The chain couples TRBV11-2 to TRBJ2-2; TRBD2 might be the D (7 bases). The CDR3 consists of 15 residues. With 3 bases removed from V and 3 bases from J, the gap between germline ends came to 11 bases. The germline V gene has CDR1 SGHAT and CDR2 FQNNGV. The CDR3 spells CASSLAGAYTGELFF. DNA of the CDR3: TGTGCCAGCAGCTTGGCGGGGGCTTACACCGGGGAGCTGTTTTTT.

This clone was counted a single time. This chain joins TRBV19 and TRBJ2-7; D is possibly TRBD1 or TRBD2 (6 bases each). V was trimmed by 5 bases and J by 3 bases, leaving 20 bases between them. The V gene's germline CDR1 is LNHDA and CDR2 SQIVND (reference sequence). The CDR3 extends over 16 amino acids. The CDR3 region has the DNA TGTGCCAGTAGTCTGGAGGGGGGCGGTGGCTACTACGAGCAGTACTTC. Translation gives CASSLEGGGGYYEQYF.

A remark on this clone: Distinct nucleotide sequences in the sample also encode this CDR3. The V and J genes are TRBV4-1 and TRBJ2-4; 12 bases are shared with TRBD2. V shed 1 base, J shed 3 bases, and the junction held 7 bases outside the gene matches. The CDR3 sequence is 18 residues long. Germline CDR1 is MGHRA and CDR2 is YSYEKL. This CDR3 reads CASSQGLAGGRVKNIQYF. CDR3 sequence (DNA): TGCGCCAGCAGCCAAGGGCTAGCGGGGGGGCGGGTCAAAAACATTCAGTACTTC.

This sequence joins TRBV25-1 and TRBJ1-4, with 7 bases fitting TRBD1. This CDR3 is 16 amino acids long. Germline assignment: CDR1 MGHDK and CDR2 SYGVNS. Trimming took 7 bases from V and 3 from J; bases not matched to a gene: 11. CDR3 region: CASMRSRGLANEKLFF. CDR3 nucleotide sequence: TGTGCCAGCATGAGGAGCAGGGGGTTAGCTAATGAAAAACTGTTTTTT.

The CDR3 region is CASSLGGANTGELFF. The CDR3 nucleotides read TGTGCCAGCAGTTTAGGGGGGGCGAACACCGGGGAGCTGTTTTTT. The chain links TRBV28 to TRBJ2-2; 7 bases align to TRBD2. Germline lookup yields CDR1 MDHEN and CDR2 SYDVKM. The trim removed 2 bases at V and 0 bases at J, leaving 0 bases unmatched. This CDR3 is built from 15 residues. The complete variable domain, with remaining parts taken from reference TRBV28 and TRBJ2-2, reads DVKVTQSSRYLVKRTGEKVFLECVQDMDHENMFWYRQDPGLGLRLIYFSYDVKMKEKGDIPEGYSVSREKKERFSLILESASTNQTSMYLCASSLGGANTGELFFGEGSRLTVL.

As concerns this clone: This specimen includes other DNA sequences encoding the same CDR3. V is TRBV7-3 and J is TRBJ1-1; 8 nucleotides match TRBD1. This CDR3 spans 14 amino acids. V trimming: 2 bases; J trimming: 1 base; junction bases outside the gene matches: 0. Germline V gives CDR1 SGHTA, CDR2 FQGTGA. In DNA form, the CDR3 reads TGTGCCAGCAGCTTAGGGACAGGGAACACTGAAGCTTTCTTT. Translation: CASSLGTGNTEAFF.

The chain employs TRBV18 and TRBJ2-5; D is uncertain. V was shortened by 5 bases and J by 1 base, with 8 bases between the two germline ends. This CDR3 region has 13 residues. The germline CDR1 and CDR2 sequences are KGHSH and LQKENI. The CDR3 region has the DNA TGTGCCAGCTCATTTCTCCTCCAAGAGACCCAGTACTTC. Protein sequence: CASSFLLQETQYF.

The V call is TRBV18, the J call TRBJ2-7, with D uncertain. V lost 1 base to trimming and J lost 0 bases, with 13 bases between them. From germline, CDR1 is KGHSH and CDR2 LQKENI. The CDR3 has 16 amino acids. DNA for the CDR3: TGTGCCAGCTCACCACAAAGTCCCTTGACCTCCTACGAGCAGTACTTC. As protein: CASSPQSPLTSYEQYF.

The J gene is TRBJ1-4, the V gene TRBV6-5; possibly TRBD1 for D (6 bases). The germline V gene has CDR1 MNHEY and CDR2 SVGAGI. This CDR3 comprises 16 residues. The V end lost 4 bases, the J end lost 7 bases, and 19 bases lay between the germline ends. CDR3 in DNA: TGTGCCAGCAGTTCTCGACAGGAGATAGGACGTGAAAAACTGTTTTTT. Encoded protein: CASSSRQEIGREKLFF.

This clone appeared once. The J gene is TRBJ2-3, the V gene TRBV7-6; TRBD2 agrees at 11 bases. The CDR3 covers 17 residues. Germline CDR1 and CDR2: SGHVS and FNYEAQ. V was clipped by 1 base and J by 2 bases; unmatched bases: 5. CDR3 residues: CASSLGPSGGTTDTQYF. The DNA for the CDR3 is TGTGCCAGCAGCTTAGGTCCTAGCGGGGGGACCACAGATACGCAGTATTTT. Supplemented by reference TRBV7-6 and TRBJ2-3, the full variable domain reads GAGVSQSPRYKVTKRGQDVALRCDPISGHVSLYWYRQALGQGPEFLTYFNYEAQQDKSGLPNDRFSAERPEGSISTLTIQRTEQRDSAMYRCASSLGPSGGTTDTQYFGPGTRLTVL.

The chain recombines TRBV11-3 with TRBJ1-1, with D uncertain. Germline CDR1 is SGHNT and CDR2 is YENEEA. Deletions cut 5 bases from V and 2 bases from J, with 9 bases between. This CDR3 is built from 13 residues. The CDR3 sequence is CASSPLPNTEAFF. The CDR3 DNA follows: TGTGCCAGCAGCCCCCTCCCCAACACTGAAGCTTTCTTT.

This clone has only a few counts. This CDR3 is CASSNDGGRQPQHF. The CDR3 DNA reads as TGTGCCAGTAGTAATGATGGGGGCAGGCAGCCCCAGCATTTT. The V gene is TRBV19, the J gene TRBJ1-5; a possible D gene is TRBD1 (6 bases). Trimming took off 4 bases at V and 7 bases at J, with 14 bases between the two ends. The CDR3 spans 14 residues. Germline loops: CDR1 LNHDA, CDR2 SQIVND (reference sequence).

The V gene is TRBV5-1, the J gene TRBJ1-6; D gene ambiguous. The CDR3 covers 17 residues. V shed 3 bases and J shed 5 bases, with 18 bases lying between them. Germline-derived CDR1 and CDR2 are SGHRS and YFSETQ. The CDR3 nucleotides read TGCGCCAGCAGCTCGTCCCCCGCACAGAGCCATAATTCACCCCTCCACTTT. Its protein product is CASSSSPAQSHNSPLHF.

The V gene is TRBV5-6, the J gene TRBJ1-4; D not resolved. This CDR3 is 15 amino acids long. V dropped 0 bases and J dropped 7 bases, with 13 bases sitting between them. Germline V gene lookup returns CDR1 SGHDT and CDR2 YYEEEE. The CDR3 nucleotides are TGTGCCAGCAGCTTGGGAGGGTATATCGGTGAAAAACTGTTTTTT. Its protein is CASSLGGYIGEKLFF.

Worth noting for this clone: The sample has other DNA sequences that encode this CDR3 too. This sequence joins TRBV6-4 and TRBJ2-1; 9 bases line up with TRBD2. The CDR3 spans 16 residues. The V and J ends lost 0 bases and 12 bases, in that order; junction bases with no gene match: 12. Germline V CDR1 and CDR2: MRHNA, SNTAGT. The CDR3 loop is CASSDSSLAAGGRQFF. The CDR3 DNA is TGTGCCAGCAGTGACTCGAGCCTGGCAGCGGGGGGTAGGCAGTTCTTC.

This chain connects TRBV6-5 to TRBJ1-3, with unresolved D. The V end lost 4 bases, the J end lost 11 bases, and 18 bases lay between the germline ends. Germline-derived CDR1 and CDR2 are MNHEY and SVGAGI. This CDR3 has 14 residues. This CDR3 is CASSSPGKKRPIYF. The CDR3 DNA reads TGTGCCAGCAGTTCCCCGGGAAAGAAACGGCCCATATATTTT.

The CDR3 here is CASSLLGLSAGELFF. The CDR3 nucleotides read TGTGCCAGTAGTTTATTGGGATTAAGCGCCGGGGAGCTGTTTTTT. The genes are TRBV19 and TRBJ2-2; no clear D gene. Germline V gives CDR1 LNHDA, CDR2 SQIVND (reference sequence). V gave up 5 bases and J gave up 6 bases, with 16 bases separating them. The CDR3 has 15 amino acids.